These T cell receptor beta chains were read from a single sample in a study of CD8 T cells in Susac syndrome. TCRdb reanalysed the immunoSEQ multiplex PCR reads using MiXCR and keeps one entry per CDR3 protein. The sample has 150,000 to 200,000 distinct CDR3 sequences, roughly 94% seen once. The material sequenced was CD4+ T cells from PBMCs. The receptors were sampled from a human donor with Susac syndrome. Each CDR3 is given with its conserved first and last residue. D genes are given only for firm matches. The size field is filled for only some rows; it gives once, few, many or a size class.

j_call,cdr3_length,v_call,clone_size,d_call,cdr3_nt,cdr3_aa
TRBJ1-5,11,TRBV3-1,NA,NA,TGTGCCAGCAGCCAAGAGGGAGTGATGCATTTT,CASSQEGVMHF
TRBJ2-6,16,TRBV12-3/TRBV12-4,NA,NA,TGTGCCAGCAGTCCCAGGACTGTCTCTGGGGCCAACGTCCTGACTTTC,CASSPRTVSGANVLTF
TRBJ2-6,20,TRBV11-2,NA,NA,TGTGCCAGCAGCAGCCGGACAGGGACTAATGTACTCTCTGGGGCCAACGTCCTGACTTTC,CASSSRTGTNVLSGANVLTF
TRBJ2-3,16,TRBV4-3,NA,TRBD2,TGCGCCAGCAGCCGACTAGCGGGGGTGAGCACAGATACGCAGTATTTT,CASSRLAGVSTDTQYF
TRBJ2-1,16,TRBV9,NA,TRBD2,TGTGCCAGCAGCGATGTGGTTGGGAGCGGGGACAATGAGCAGTTCTTC,CASSDVVGSGDNEQFF
TRBJ2-7,14,TRBV6-6,NA,NA,TGTGCCAGCAGTTACTTAGGCGGGGACTCCGAGCAGTACTTC,CASSYLGGDSEQYF
TRBJ1-2,15,TRBV18,NA,NA,TGTGCCAGCTCACCCCAAGGCGGACAGCCATATGGCTACACCTTC,CASSPQGGQPYGYTF
TRBJ1-5,15,TRBV6-2/TRBV6-3,NA,TRBD1,TGTGCCAGCAGTCCCGGGACAGGGGTTTATCAGCCCCAGCATTTT,CASSPGTGVYQPQHF
TRBJ1-1,12,TRBV20-1,NA,TRBD1,TGCAGTGCCCTGGACAGGGTTACTGAAGCTTTCTTT,CSALDRVTEAFF
TRBJ2-7,13,TRBV6-2/TRBV6-3,NA,NA,TGTGCCAGCAGTATGACAACTAACTACGAGCAGTACTTC,CASSMTTNYEQYF
TRBJ2-7,14,TRBV6-6,NA,NA,TGTGCCAGCAGTAAAGGGAATCCCGGGGGCGAGCAGTACTTC,CASSKGNPGGEQYF
TRBJ2-4,15,TRBV14,NA,NA,TGTGCCAGCAGCCACAGGGCCTCGGGCAAAAACATTCAGTACTTC,CASSHRASGKNIQYF
TRBJ1-2,15,TRBV5-1,NA,TRBD1,TGCGCCAGCAGCCCCGGGACAGGGGGATACTATGGCTACACCTTC,CASSPGTGGYYGYTF
TRBJ2-2,17,TRBV3-1,NA,TRBD2,TGTGCCAGCAGCCCCTTAGGGGGGACTAGCGGGGCCGGGGAGCTGTTTTTT,CASSPLGGTSGAGELFF
TRBJ2-1,14,TRBV20-1,once,TRBD2,TGCAGTGCCCTGCGGGGGGACCAGTACAATGAGCAGTTCTTC,CSALRGDQYNEQFF
TRBJ2-3,16,TRBV3-1,NA,TRBD2,TGTGCCAGCAGCCCTACTAGCGGGGCGGGCACAGATACGCAGTATTTT,CASSPTSGAGTDTQYF
TRBJ1-2,13,TRBV29-1,NA,NA,TGCAGCGCCCAAGTGGGGGGCGGCTATGGCTACACCTTC,CSAQVGGGYGYTF
TRBJ2-5,18,TRBV11-3,NA,TRBD1,TGTGCCAGCAGCTCCCGAAATCCCGGACAGGGATTTGCAGAGACCCAGTACTTC,CASSSRNPGQGFAETQYF
TRBJ1-5,14,TRBV20-1,NA,NA,TGCAGTGCCCTAGTTGGGGGGCCTAGTCAGCCCCAGCATTTT,CSALVGGPSQPQHF
TRBJ2-7,13,TRBV27,once,NA,TGTGCCAGCAGTCAAACCAGGGTTAGCGAGCAGTACTTC,CASSQTRVSEQYF